The 3 T cell receptor beta chains below all came from one sample that was sequenced in a study of blood T cell repertoires in COVID-19. Assay used: immunoSEQ multiplex PCR; TCRdb lists only in-frame clones, some missing. The sample carries approximately 88,000 clones, roughly 80% recorded once. Sequenced sample: peripheral blood. These receptors were collected from an elderly woman with acute or convalescent COVID-19.

This clone was counted a few times. The genes are TRBV18 and TRBJ2-3, with D possibly TRBD2 on 5 matching bases. The CDR3 sequence is 15 residues long. Trimming took 6 bases from V and 2 from J, leaving 15 bases between them. Per the germline V gene, CDR1 is KGHSH and CDR2 is LQKENI. Here the CDR3 reads CASSPLGINTDTQYF. The DNA for the CDR3 is TGTGCCAGCTCTCCTCTCGGGATAAACACAGATACGCAGTATTTT.

The genes are TRBV19 and TRBJ1-1, with D uncertain. Trimming took 7 bases from V and 2 from J, leaving 5 bases between them. Germline CDR1 reads LNHDA; CDR2 reads SQIVND (reference sequence). The CDR3 is 11 residues long. The CDR3 nucleotides read TGTGCCAGTACCTTCAACACTGAAGCTTTCTTT. Translation gives CASTFNTEAFF.

The CDR3 spells CTSSHRTGSSYEQYF. CDR3 nucleotide sequence: TGCACCAGCAGCCACCGGACAGGGTCGAGCTACGAGCAGTACTTC. J is TRBJ2-7 and V is TRBV1; the DNA was not compared with TRBD1, the D call given in the table. TRBV1 is a recognized pseudogene. The CDR3 runs 15 residues.